The 4 T cell receptor beta chains given below trace back to one sample, sequenced in a study of blood T cells in healthy people across ages. It was with a sample-barcoded 5' primer and a J-beta primer mix that a second PCR of about 6 to 11 cycles was run. From the 5' RACE reads, TCRdb called clonotypes with MiXCR, one entry per CDR3 protein. The repertoire includes about 1.7 million distinct CDR3 sequences, approximately 30% of them detected once, and roughly 8.2% sits in the top ten. The sequenced material came from blood. The source is a woman younger than 45 in good health.

The chain uses TRBV10-3 and TRBJ2-2, with D tentatively TRBD2 (5 bases). Germline V lookup: CDR1 ENHRY, CDR2 SYGVKD. Trimming took off 3 bases at V and 4 bases at J, with 12 bases between the two ends. The CDR3 extends over 15 amino acids. DNA of the CDR3: TGTGCCATCAGTGAAGGCGTGGGAGCCACCGGGGAGCTGTTTTTT. It is translated as CAISEGVGATGELFF.

This clonotype was seen only a few times. A much larger clone lies a single base off, so this may be a read error. The chain uses TRBV7-3 and TRBJ2-5; D might be TRBD2 (6 bases). The CDR3 has 16 amino acids. The V gene's germline CDR1 is SGHTA and CDR2 FQGTGA. V was shortened by 3 bases and J by 4 bases, with 18 bases between the two germline ends. Here the CDR3 reads CASSLGRAGSGETQYF. CDR3 coding DNA: TGTGCCAGCAGCTTGGGACGAGCGGGTTCAGGAGAGACCCAGTACTTC.

The CDR3 nucleotides read TGTGCCATCATGGGAGGGACCCAAAGAACCAACTACAATGAGCAGTACTTC. Residues: CAIMGGTQRTNYNEQYF. The J gene is TRBJ2-5, the V gene TRBV10-3, with 7 bases matching TRBD2. Germline trimming cut 7 bases from V and 11 bases from J; bases unmatched to any gene: 25. CDR1 ENHRY and CDR2 SYGVKD come from the germline V gene. This CDR3 is built from 17 residues.

The chain joins TRBV20-1 to TRBJ2-1; the D gene is possibly TRBD1 (5 bases). The CDR3 extends over 14 amino acids. Germline values: CDR1 DFQATT, CDR2 SNEGSKA (reference sequence). V was clipped by 3 bases and J by 7 bases, with 16 bases between them. The CDR3 coding sequence is TGCAGTGCTAGCGATTGGCAGGGCTGGAATGAGCAGTTCTTC. Translating it yields CSASDWQGWNEQFF.